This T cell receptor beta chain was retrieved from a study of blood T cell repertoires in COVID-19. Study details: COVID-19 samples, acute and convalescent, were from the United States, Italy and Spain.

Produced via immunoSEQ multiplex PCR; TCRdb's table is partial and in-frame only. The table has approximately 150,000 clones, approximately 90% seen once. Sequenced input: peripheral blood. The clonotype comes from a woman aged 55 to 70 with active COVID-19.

This CDR3 reads CASSLGLAGYTDTQYF. The CDR3 region has the DNA TGTGCCAGCAGCTTAGGATTAGCGGGGTACACAGATACGCAGTATTTT. This sequence joins TRBV11-2 and TRBJ2-3; TRBD2 matches at 8 bases. This CDR3 contains 16 residues. The germline gives CDR1 SGHAT, CDR2 FQNNGV. V shed 1 base and J 2 bases; nucleotides not matched to a gene: 5.